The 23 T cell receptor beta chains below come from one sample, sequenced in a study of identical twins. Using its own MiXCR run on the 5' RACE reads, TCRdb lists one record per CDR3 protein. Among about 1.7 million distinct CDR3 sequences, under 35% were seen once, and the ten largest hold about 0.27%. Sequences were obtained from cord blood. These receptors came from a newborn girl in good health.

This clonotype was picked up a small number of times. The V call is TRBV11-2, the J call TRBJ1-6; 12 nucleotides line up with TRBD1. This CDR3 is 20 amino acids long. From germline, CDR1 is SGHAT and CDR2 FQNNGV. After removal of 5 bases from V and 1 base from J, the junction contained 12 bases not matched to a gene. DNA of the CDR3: TGTGCCAGCAGCGGACACCGGGACAGGGGGCGTGGGTCCTATAATTCACCCCTCCACTTT. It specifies CASSGHRDRGRGSYNSPLHF.

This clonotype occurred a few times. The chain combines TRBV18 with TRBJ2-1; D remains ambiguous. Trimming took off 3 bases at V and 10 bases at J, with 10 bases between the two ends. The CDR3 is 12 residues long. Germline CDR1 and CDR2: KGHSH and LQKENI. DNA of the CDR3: TGTGCCAGCTCACCCCCGATACGGGAGCAGTTCTTC. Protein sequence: CASSPPIREQFF.

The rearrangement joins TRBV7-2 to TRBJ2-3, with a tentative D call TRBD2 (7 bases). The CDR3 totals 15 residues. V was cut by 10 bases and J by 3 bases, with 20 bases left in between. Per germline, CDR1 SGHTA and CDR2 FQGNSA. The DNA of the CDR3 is TGTGCCACGAAGTGGGGGGGGCTTAGGACAGATACGCAGTATTTT. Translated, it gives CATKWGGLRTDTQYF. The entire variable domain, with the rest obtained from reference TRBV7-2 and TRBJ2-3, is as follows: GAGVSQSPSNKVTEKGKDVELRCDPISGHTALYWYRQSLGQGLEFLIYFQGNSAPDKSGLPSDRFSAERTGGSVSTLTIQRTQQEDSAVYLCATKWGGLRTDTQYFGPGTRLTVL.

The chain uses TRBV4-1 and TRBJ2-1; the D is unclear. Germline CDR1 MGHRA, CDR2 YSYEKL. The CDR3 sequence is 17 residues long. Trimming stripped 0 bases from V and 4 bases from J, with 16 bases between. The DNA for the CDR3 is TGCGCCAGCAGCCAAGATCCCCCCGTCCTTTCTTACAATGAGCAGTTCTTC. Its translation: CASSQDPPVLSYNEQFF.

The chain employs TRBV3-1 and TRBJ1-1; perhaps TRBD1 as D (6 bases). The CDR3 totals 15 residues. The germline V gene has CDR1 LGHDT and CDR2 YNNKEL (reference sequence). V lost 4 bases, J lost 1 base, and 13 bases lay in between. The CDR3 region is CASSRRGQRNTEAFF. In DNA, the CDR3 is TGTGCCAGCAGCCGACGGGGGCAGAGGAACACTGAAGCTTTCTTT.

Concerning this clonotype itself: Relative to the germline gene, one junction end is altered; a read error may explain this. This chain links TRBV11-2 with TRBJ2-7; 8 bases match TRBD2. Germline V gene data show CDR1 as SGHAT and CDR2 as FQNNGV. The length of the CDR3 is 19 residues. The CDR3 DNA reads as TGTGCCAGCAGCTTAGAAGGGGGAGTAGCGGGATCCGAAGTATCCGAGCAGTCCTTC. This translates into CASSLEGGVAGSEVSEQSF.

The CDR3 region has the DNA TGTGCCAGCAGTGATCTAGCGGGGGGCGCCGGGGAGCTGTTTTTT. Protein sequence: CASSDLAGGAGELFF. The V and J genes are TRBV2 and TRBJ2-2, with 11 nucleotides matching TRBD2. Germline V gene sequence: CDR1 SNHLY, CDR2 FYNNEI. The CDR3 sequence is 15 residues long. V was clipped by 3 bases and J by 6 bases; unmatched bases: 3.

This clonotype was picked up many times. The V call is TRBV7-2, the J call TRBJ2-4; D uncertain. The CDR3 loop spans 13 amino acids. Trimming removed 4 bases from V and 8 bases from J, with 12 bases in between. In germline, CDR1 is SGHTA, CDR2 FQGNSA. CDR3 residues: CASSSLAWDIQYF. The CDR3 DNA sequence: TGTGCCAGCAGCTCACTCGCTTGGGACATTCAGTACTTC.

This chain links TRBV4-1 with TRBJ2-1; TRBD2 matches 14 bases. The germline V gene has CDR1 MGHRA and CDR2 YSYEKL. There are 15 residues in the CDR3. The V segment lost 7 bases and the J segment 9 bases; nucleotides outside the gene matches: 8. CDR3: CASKGLAGVSSEQFF. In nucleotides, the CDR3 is TGCGCCAGCAAGGGACTAGCGGGAGTATCAAGTGAGCAGTTCTTC.

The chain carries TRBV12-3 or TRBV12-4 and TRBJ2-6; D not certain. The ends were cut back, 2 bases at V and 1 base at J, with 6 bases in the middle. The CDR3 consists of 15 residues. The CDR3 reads CASSLMRSGANVLTF. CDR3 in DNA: TGTGCCAGCAGTTTAATGAGATCTGGGGCCAACGTCCTGACTTTC.

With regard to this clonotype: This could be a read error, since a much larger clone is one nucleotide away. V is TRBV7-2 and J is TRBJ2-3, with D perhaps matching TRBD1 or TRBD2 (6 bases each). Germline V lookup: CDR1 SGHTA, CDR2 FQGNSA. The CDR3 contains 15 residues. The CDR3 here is CAGSLKQGGADTQYF. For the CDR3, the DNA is TGTGCCGGCAGCTTAAAACAGGGAGGCGCAGATACGCAGTATTTT.

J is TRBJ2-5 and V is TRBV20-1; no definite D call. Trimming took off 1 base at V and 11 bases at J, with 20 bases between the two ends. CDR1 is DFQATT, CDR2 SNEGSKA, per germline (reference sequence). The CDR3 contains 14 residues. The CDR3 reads CSARALSSYNEQYF. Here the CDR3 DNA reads TGCAGTGCTAGAGCCCTGAGCTCCTACAATGAGCAGTACTTC.

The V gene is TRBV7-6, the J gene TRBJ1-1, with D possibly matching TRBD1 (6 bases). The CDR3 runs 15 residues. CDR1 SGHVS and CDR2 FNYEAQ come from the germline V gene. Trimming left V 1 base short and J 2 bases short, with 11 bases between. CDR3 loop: CASSLVATGNTEAFF. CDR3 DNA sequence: TGTGCCAGCAGCTTAGTTGCGACAGGTAACACTGAAGCTTTCTTT.

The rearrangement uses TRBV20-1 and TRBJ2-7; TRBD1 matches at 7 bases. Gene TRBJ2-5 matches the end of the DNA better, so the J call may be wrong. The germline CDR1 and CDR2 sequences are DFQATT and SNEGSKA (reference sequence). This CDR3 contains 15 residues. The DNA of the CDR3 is TGCAGTGCTAGAGACGGGACAGCCAGTATCGGGACCCAGTACTTC. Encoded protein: CSARDGTASIGTQYF.

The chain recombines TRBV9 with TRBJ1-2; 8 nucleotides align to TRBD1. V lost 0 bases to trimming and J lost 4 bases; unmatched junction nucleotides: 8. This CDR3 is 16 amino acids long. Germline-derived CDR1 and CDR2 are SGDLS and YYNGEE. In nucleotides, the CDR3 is TGTGCCAGCAGCGTAGCTCGGACAGGGAAGAGCTATGGCTACACCTTC. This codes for CASSVARTGKSYGYTF.

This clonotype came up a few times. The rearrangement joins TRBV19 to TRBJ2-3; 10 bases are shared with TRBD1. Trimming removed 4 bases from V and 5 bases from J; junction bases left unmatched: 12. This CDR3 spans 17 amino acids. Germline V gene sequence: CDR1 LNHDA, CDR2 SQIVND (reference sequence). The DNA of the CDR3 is TGTGCCAGTAGTAGAGTTACCCGACAGGGGGCCCGAGATACGCAGTATTTT. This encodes CASSRVTRQGARDTQYF.

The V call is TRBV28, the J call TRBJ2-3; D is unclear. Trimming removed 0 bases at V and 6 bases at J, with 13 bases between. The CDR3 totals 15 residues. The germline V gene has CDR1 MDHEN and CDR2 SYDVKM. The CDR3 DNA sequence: TGTGCCAGCAGTTTATGGATGGGGTTCAGGGATACGCAGTATTTT. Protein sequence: CASSLWMGFRDTQYF.

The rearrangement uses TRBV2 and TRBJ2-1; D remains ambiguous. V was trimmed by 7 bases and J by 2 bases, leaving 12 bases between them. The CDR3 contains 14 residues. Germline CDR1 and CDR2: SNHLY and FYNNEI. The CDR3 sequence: CASITTQAYNEQFF. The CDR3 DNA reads TGTGCCAGCATAACCACGCAGGCCTACAATGAGCAGTTCTTC.

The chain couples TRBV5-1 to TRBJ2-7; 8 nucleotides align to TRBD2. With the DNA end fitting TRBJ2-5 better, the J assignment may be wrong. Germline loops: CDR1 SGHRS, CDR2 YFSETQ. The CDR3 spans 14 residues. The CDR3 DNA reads TGCGCCAGCAGCCCGGGGGGGCCGGGAGAGACCCAGTACTTC. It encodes CASSPGGPGETQYF.

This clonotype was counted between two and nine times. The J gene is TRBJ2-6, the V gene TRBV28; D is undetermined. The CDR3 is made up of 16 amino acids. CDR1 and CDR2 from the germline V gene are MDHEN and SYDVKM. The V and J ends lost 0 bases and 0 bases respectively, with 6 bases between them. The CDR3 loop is CASSLWQDSGANVLTF. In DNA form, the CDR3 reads TGTGCCAGCAGTTTATGGCAGGACTCTGGGGCCAACGTCCTGACTTTC. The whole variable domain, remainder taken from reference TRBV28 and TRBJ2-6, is DVKVTQSSRYLVKRTGEKVFLECVQDMDHENMFWYRQDPGLGLRLIYFSYDVKMKEKGDIPEGYSVSREKKERFSLILESASTNQTSMYLCASSLWQDSGANVLTFGAGSRLTVL.

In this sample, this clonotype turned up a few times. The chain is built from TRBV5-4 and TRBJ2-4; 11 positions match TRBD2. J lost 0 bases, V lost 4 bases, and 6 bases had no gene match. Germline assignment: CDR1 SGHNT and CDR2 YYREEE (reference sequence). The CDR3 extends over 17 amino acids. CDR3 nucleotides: TGTGCCAGCAGCCCGACTAGCGGGGCCCTAGCCAAAAACATTCAGTACTTC. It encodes CASSPTSGALAKNIQYF. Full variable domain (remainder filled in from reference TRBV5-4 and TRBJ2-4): ETGVTQSPTHLIKTRGQQVTLRCSSQSGHNTVSWYQQALGQGPQFIFQYYREEENGRGNFPPRFSGLQFPNYSSELNVNALELDDSALYLCASSPTSGALAKNIQYFGAGTRLSVL.

The CDR3 spells CASNATGAKNIQYF. CDR3 coding DNA: TGTGCCAGCAATGCGACAGGGGCCAAAAACATTCAGTACTTC. This chain connects TRBV25-1 to TRBJ2-4, with 7 bases fitting TRBD1. The CDR3 is made up of 14 amino acids. The ends lost 7 bases at V and 1 base at J; junction bases unmatched: 4. From germline, CDR1 is MGHDK and CDR2 SYGVNS.

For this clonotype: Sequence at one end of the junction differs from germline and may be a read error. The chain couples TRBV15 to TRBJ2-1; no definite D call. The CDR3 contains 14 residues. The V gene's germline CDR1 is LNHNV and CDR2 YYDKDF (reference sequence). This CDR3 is CASSRDFGSNEQFF. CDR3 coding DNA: TGTGCCTCCAGCAGAGATTTTGGTTCCAATGAGCAGTTCTTC.